This is a list of T cell receptor beta chains from one sample in a study of blood T cell repertoires in COVID-19. Repertoires were generated with immunoSEQ multiplex PCR, while TCRdb's copy carries only in-frame clones and drops some. This sample has a few hundred thousand clones, with around 84% found just once. Source material: peripheral blood. These receptors all stem from a woman aged 18 to 35 with acute or convalescent COVID-19. The CDR3 runs from the conserved cysteine through the conserved F or W. D genes are given only for firm matches. Size tells how often a clone was seen (once, few, many) or the class of an expanded clone, and some rows leave it out.

>TRBJ2-3|TRBD2|TRBV7-7|-
CASSPTSVPTDTQYF
TGTGCCAGCAGCCCGACTAGCGTTCCCACAGATACGCAGTATTTT
>TRBJ2-2|TRBD2|TRBV5-5|-
CASSFLAGAGTGELFF
TGTGCCAGCAGCTTTCTCGCGGGAGCTGGCACCGGGGAGCTGTTTTTT
>TRBJ2-2|TRBD1|TRBV10-3|-
CAISGYGTGGSGELFF
TGTGCCATCAGTGGATACGGGACAGGGGGCTCCGGGGAGCTGTTTTTT
>TRBJ1-2|-|TRBV4-1|-
CASSQPESQDYTF
TGCGCCAGCAGCCAGCCCGAGAGCCAGGACTACACCTTC
>TRBJ2-3|TRBD1|TRBV7-2|-
CASSSRDRVQADTQYF
TGTGCCAGCAGCTCCCGGGACAGGGTACAAGCAGATACGCAGTATTTT
>TRBJ1-2|TRBD1|TRBV28|-
CASSPSRGRGYTF
TGTGCCAGCAGTCCTTCAAGGGGGCGGGGCTACACCTTC
>TRBJ2-5|-|TRBV6-5|-
CASSYFPQETQYF
TGTGCCAGCAGTTACTTCCCGCAAGAGACCCAGTACTTC
>TRBJ1-3|TRBD1|TRBV6-5|-
CASRGQNSGNTIYF
TGTGCCAGCAGGGGACAGAACTCTGGAAACACCATATATTTT
>TRBJ1-1|-|TRBV7-9|-
CASSRPQGIMNTEAFF
TGTGCCAGCAGCCGTCCCCAGGGGATTATGAACACTGAAGCTTTCTTT
>TRBJ1-1|-|TRBV2|few
CASSDSFSQNTEAFF
TGTGCCAGCAGCGACAGTTTTTCCCAAAACACTGAAGCTTTCTTT
>TRBJ1-2|-|TRBV7-2|once
CASSLDAANYGYTF
TGTGCCAGCAGCTTAGATGCAGCGAACTATGGCTACACCTTC
>TRBJ2-7|-|TRBV7-9|few
CASSLDVTGSQYF
TGTGCCAGCAGCTTAGACGTAACAGGGTCCCAGTACTTC
>TRBJ2-2|TRBD2|TRBV5-1|-
CAGHSGEHTGELFF
TGCGCCGGTCATAGCGGGGAACACACCGGGGAGCTGTTTTTT
>TRBJ2-5|-|TRBV9|once
CASNTGNNQETQYF
TGTGCCAGCAATACAGGGAATAACCAAGAGACCCAGTACTTC
>TRBJ1-1|-|TRBV10-3|-
CAISATQNTEAFF
TGTGCCATCAGCGCGACACAAAACACTGAAGCTTTCTTT
>TRBJ1-5|TRBD1|TRBV5-8|-
CASSLEEGQTNQPQHF
TGTGCCAGCAGCTTGGAGGAGGGACAGACCAATCAGCCCCAGCATTTT
>TRBJ2-7|TRBD2|TRBV5-4|-
CASSVGSGSPYEQYF
TGTGCCAGCAGCGTGGGGAGCGGGAGTCCATACGAGCAGTACTTC
>TRBJ1-1|TRBD1|TRBV10-3|few
CAISGGTDWVHTEAFF
TGTGCCATCAGTGGTGGGACAGATTGGGTCCACACTGAAGCTTTCTTT
>TRBJ1-6|TRBD1|TRBV28|-
CASSLWAGGASLHF
TGTGCCAGCAGTTTATGGGCAGGGGGAGCGTCCCTCCACTTT
>TRBJ2-5|TRBD1|TRBV5-1|-
CASSLAGRGQETQYF
TGCGCCAGCAGCTTGGCGGGCAGGGGGCAAGAGACCCAGTACTTC
>TRBJ2-7|TRBD1|TRBV6-5|-
CASSSGTGYYEQYF
TGTGCCAGCAGTTCCGGGACAGGGTACTACGAGCAGTACTTC
>TRBJ1-5|TRBD1|TRBV27|once
CASSLGGGTGFQPQHF
TGTGCCAGCAGTTTAGGAGGGGGGACAGGGTTTCAGCCCCAGCATTTT
>TRBJ2-3|TRBD1|TRBV5-1|-
CASSETGVSDTQYF
TGCGCCAGCAGCGAGACAGGGGTTTCAGATACGCAGTATTTT
>TRBJ1-5|TRBD1|TRBV5-6|-
CASSLTGGQPQHF
TGTGCCAGCAGCTTGACAGGGGGTCAGCCCCAGCATTTT
>TRBJ2-7|-|TRBV5-1|-
CASSSETRDEQYF
TGCGCCAGCAGCTCGGAGACTAGAGACGAGCAGTACTTC
>TRBJ1-5|TRBD1|TRBV28|many
CASSLGGTGGHQPQHF
TGTGCCAGCAGTTTAGGGGGTACAGGGGGCCATCAGCCCCAGCATTTT
>TRBJ1-3|-|TRBV4-1|-
CASSQERRQPYPGNTIYF
TGCGCCAGCAGCCAGGAGCGGCGACAACCTTATCCCGGAAACACCATATATTTT
>TRBJ1-5|-|TRBV29-1|-
CSVAGRNGNQPQHF
TGCAGCGTTGCAGGTCGCAATGGAAATCAGCCCCAGCATTTT
>TRBJ1-1|TRBD1|TRBV7-6|-
CASSPRPTGGGGAEAFF
TGTGCCAGCAGCCCCAGACCGACAGGGGGCGGTGGGGCTGAAGCTTTCTTT
>TRBJ2-3|TRBD1|TRBV11-2|once
CASSLTGATDTQYF
TGTGCCAGCAGCTTGACAGGGGCGACAGATACGCAGTATTTT
>TRBJ1-2|-|TRBV28|-
CASNTGTNYGYTF
TGTGCCAGCAACACCGGGACAAACTATGGCTACACCTTC
>TRBJ2-7|-|TRBV20-1|-
CSAVTGIEQYF
TGCAGTGCCGTCACAGGGATCGAGCAGTACTTC
>TRBJ2-1|TRBD1|TRBV9|-
CASSAGQTNEQFF
TGTGCCAGCAGCGCGGGACAGACCAATGAGCAGTTCTTC
>TRBJ2-2|TRBD1|TRBV5-1|once
CASSHWDSVAGELFF
TGCGCCAGCAGCCATTGGGACAGCGTAGCCGGGGAGCTGTTTTTT
>TRBJ1-2|-|TRBV7-8|-
CASSLRDLGLGDYGYTF
TGTGCCAGCAGCTTACGAGATCTCGGTTTAGGAGACTATGGCTACACCTTC
>TRBJ1-1|-|TRBV6-1|once
CASSEFRNTEAFF
TGTGCCAGCAGTGAATTCAGGAACACTGAAGCTTTCTTT
>TRBJ2-6|-|TRBV4-1|-
CASSQGDWTAGFSGANVLTF
TGCGCCAGCAGCCAAGGGGATTGGACAGCCGGCTTTTCTGGGGCCAACGTCCTGACTTTC
>TRBJ1-2|-|TRBV5-1|-
CASSLGAGDYGYTF
TGCGCCAGCAGCTTGGGAGCGGGGGACTATGGCTACACCTTC
>TRBJ2-3|-|TRBV4-1|-
CASSQGRARGVKADTQYF
TGCGCCAGCAGCCAAGGGCGGGCCAGGGGCGTCAAGGCAGATACGCAGTATTTT
>TRBJ1-1|-|TRBV27|-
CASSVTPAGTEAFF
TGTGCCAGCTCCGTGACACCGGCGGGTACTGAAGCTTTCTTT
>TRBJ1-4|-|TRBV19|-
CAIEEDRGRKFF
TGTGCCATAGAGGAGGACCGGGGAAGGAAGTTTTTT
>TRBJ1-5|-|TRBV30|-
CAWSSGNQPQHF
TGTGCCTGGAGTTCTGGCAATCAGCCCCAGCATTTT
>TRBJ1-1|-|TRBV6-5|-
CASSYHRLEGRAFF
TGTGCCAGCAGTTACCACAGACTGGAGGGGAGAGCTTTCTTT
>TRBJ2-1|-|TRBV19|-
CASAKRGAGLDEQFF
TGTGCCAGTGCCAAAAGGGGTGCTGGTTTAGATGAGCAGTTCTTC
>TRBJ2-1|TRBD1|TRBV24-1|-
CATSDLRDRSLNEQFF
TGTGCCACCAGTGATTTGCGGGACAGGTCACTGAATGAGCAGTTCTTC